This TCR beta chain stems from a study of T cells expressing NK-cell markers. Study-wide findings and caveats: The CD3+CD56-NKG2C+ fraction was also led by these clonotypes in several donors.

About this clonotype: What it binds is not known.

CDR1 and CDR2 from the germline V gene are MNHEY and SVGEGT. The CDR3 spans 20 residues. Reanalyzing the 5' RACE reads, TCRdb keeps one entry per CDR3 protein, without DNA. Its listing shows about 8,000 distinct CDR3 sequences. The sequenced sample was blood T cells: a sorted CD56 or NKG2C T cell subset, CD4+ or CD8+ T cells, or bulk PBMC T cells (not recorded which). V and J are TRBV6-2 or TRBV6-3 and TRBJ2-1; checking the TCRdb D call of TRBD2 is not possible without DNA. This TCR derives from a man aged 18 to 35 in good health. CDR3 loop: CASSYPTRLAGGPSYNEQFF.